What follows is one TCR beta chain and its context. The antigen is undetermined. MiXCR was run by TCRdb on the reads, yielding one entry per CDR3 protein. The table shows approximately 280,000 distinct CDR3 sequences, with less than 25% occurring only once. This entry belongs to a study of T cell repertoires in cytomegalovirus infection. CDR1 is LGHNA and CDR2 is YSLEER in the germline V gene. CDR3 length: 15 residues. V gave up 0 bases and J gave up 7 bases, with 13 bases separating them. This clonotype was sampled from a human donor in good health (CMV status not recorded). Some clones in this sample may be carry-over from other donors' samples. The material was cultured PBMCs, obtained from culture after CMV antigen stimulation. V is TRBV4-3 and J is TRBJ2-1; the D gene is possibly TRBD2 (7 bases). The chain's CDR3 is CASSQERGGVNEQFF. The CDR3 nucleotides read TGCGCCAGCAGCCAAGAAAGGGGGGGAGTGAATGAGCAGTTCTTC.